The TCR beta chain described here comes from a study of CD8+ T cells in alopecia areata. Whole-study results and caveats: During tofacitinib treatment, many expanded lesional clones remained in scalp and blood.

Trimming stripped 0 bases from V and 4 bases from J, with 7 bases between. This CDR3 is 14 amino acids long. Germline V gene lookup returns CDR1 ENHRY and CDR2 SYGVKD. Extracted from the samples, RNA was reverse transcribed into cDNA to serve as the sequencing template. Sequencing used immunoSEQ multiplex PCR; TCRdb keeps in-frame clones, though not all of them. The table shows about 76,000 clones, with roughly 70% occurring only once. Noted treatment: oral pan-JAK inhibitor, 5-10 mg twice daily. This clone came up a few times. Its antigen is not identified. The sequence was collected from a human donor with alopecia areata. The chain recombines TRBV10-3 with TRBJ2-1; D gene uncertain. The source was CD8+ T cells sorted from blood, collected at week 24, from a patient treated with tofacitinib. In DNA form, the CDR3 reads TGTGCCATCAGTGAGTCTGGCACTTACAATGAGCAGTTCTTC. Protein sequence: CAISESGTYNEQFF.